These T cell receptor beta chains were read from a single sample in a study of blood T cell repertoires in COVID-19. Sequencing used immunoSEQ multiplex PCR; TCRdb keeps in-frame clones, though not all of them. The data hold 180,000 or so clones, with 70% to 85% observed a single time. Sequences were obtained from peripheral blood. These TCRs come from a human donor with acute or convalescent COVID-19. The donor label of this sample is uncertain. Each CDR3 is given with its conserved first and last residue. A D gene is named only where the DNA matches it firmly. Clone size appears in some rows only: once, few, many, or a class for an expanded clone.

d_gene	abundance	v_gene	j_gene	CDR3aa	CDR3nt
.	few	TRBV20-1	TRBJ1-4	CSGARNEKLFF	TGCAGTGGGGCCAGAAATGAAAAACTGTTTTTT
.	.	TRBV19	TRBJ1-4	CASKRGSNEKLFF	TGTGCCAGTAAGAGGGGGTCTAATGAAAAACTGTTTTTT
.	.	TRBV5-1	TRBJ2-3	CASKMDGSLADTQYF	TGCGCCAGCAAAATGGACGGGAGCCTGGCAGATACGCAGTATTTT
TRBD1	few	TRBV6-5	TRBJ1-2	CASSSRDSYGYTF	TGTGCCAGCAGTTCCCGGGACAGTTATGGCTACACCTTC
.	.	TRBV18	TRBJ1-2	CASSPPTGTLGLYGYTF	TGTGCCAGCTCACCACCAACAGGGACCCTTGGACTCTATGGCTACACCTTC
TRBD2	.	TRBV7-9	TRBJ2-3	CASSLATSGTFSTDTQYF	TGTGCCAGCAGCTTAGCGACTAGCGGAACATTTAGCACAGATACGCAGTATTTT
TRBD1	.	TRBV5-1	TRBJ2-7	CASSLNRGEEQYF	TGCGCCAGCAGCTTGAACAGGGGGGAGGAGCAGTACTTC
TRBD2	.	TRBV5-1	TRBJ2-5	CASSLVLAMETQYF	TGCGCCAGCAGCTTGGTACTAGCGATGGAGACCCAGTACTTC
TRBD2	.	TRBV5-4	TRBJ2-7	CASSLGSGRGPEQYF	TGTGCCAGCAGCTTGGGTAGCGGGAGAGGGCCCGAGCAGTACTTC
.	.	TRBV19	TRBJ1-5	CASSIDGYLQGNQPQHF	TGTGCCAGTAGTATAGATGGGTACCTCCAGGGGAATCAGCCCCAGCATTTT
TRBD2	few	TRBV7-2	TRBJ2-2	CASSLVGLAGPNTGELFF	TGTGCCAGCAGCTTAGTTGGACTAGCGGGCCCGAACACCGGGGAGCTGTTTTTT
TRBD2	.	TRBV5-1	TRBJ2-3	CASSLGLAGVGGTDTQYF	TGCGCCAGCAGCTTGGGGCTAGCGGGAGTCGGGGGCACAGATACGCAGTATTTT
.	.	TRBV11-3	TRBJ1-2	CASSLGPENYGYTF	TGTGCCAGCAGCTTAGGTCCGGAGAACTATGGCTACACCTTC
.	.	TRBV10-3	TRBJ1-1	CAISARADLVSSEAFF	TGTGCCATCAGTGCGAGAGCTGATTTGGTCTCTTCGGAAGCTTTCTTT
TRBD2	.	TRBV5-1	TRBJ2-7	CASSSSGTSGGYEQYF	TGCGCCAGCAGCTCCTCCGGGACTAGCGGGGGATACGAGCAGTACTTC
TRBD1	.	TRBV2	TRBJ1-1	CASRPQGDHTEAFF	TGTGCCAGCAGGCCACAGGGGGATCACACTGAAGCTTTCTTT
.	.	TRBV30	TRBJ1-1	CAWGDTRAFF	TGTGCCTGGGGGGACACGAGAGCTTTCTTT
TRBD1	.	TRBV13	TRBJ1-1	CASSSNRGWNTEAFF	TGTGCCAGCAGCTCTAACAGGGGCTGGAACACTGAAGCTTTCTTT
TRBD1	.	TRBV7-9	TRBJ1-2	CASSLALGQGASGYTF	TGTGCCAGCAGCTTAGCGCTGGGACAGGGGGCGTCGGGCTACACCTTC
.	.	TRBV9	TRBJ2-4	CASSGSSSTKNIQYF	TGTGCCAGCAGCGGATCTAGCTCCACCAAAAACATTCAGTACTTC
TRBD2	.	TRBV9	TRBJ2-3	CASSVAPSGITDTQYF	TGTGCCAGCAGCGTAGCCCCTAGCGGGATAACAGATACGCAGTATTTT
.	.	TRBV2	TRBJ1-5	CASSEEIGRGLRPQHF	TGTGCCAGCAGTGAAGAGATAGGGAGGGGCTTAAGGCCCCAGCATTTT
.	.	TRBV7-9	TRBJ2-2	CARHLNTGELFF	TGTGCCAGACACCTGAACACCGGGGAGCTGTTTTTT
.	.	TRBV20-1	TRBJ2-1	CSASLRGVLNEQFF	TGCAGTGCTAGTTTGCGGGGTGTACTCAATGAGCAGTTCTTC
.	.	TRBV7-9	TRBJ2-3	CASSPTGTDTQYF	TGTGCCAGCAGCCCGACGGGAACAGATACGCAGTATTTT
.	.	TRBV5-4	TRBJ2-1	CASSPGQGRGGGEQFF	TGTGCCAGCAGCCCTGGTCAGGGTCGGGGAGGCGGTGAGCAGTTCTTC
.	.	TRBV2	TRBJ2-7	CASELAYEQYF	TGTGCCAGCGAACTAGCATACGAGCAGTACTTC
TRBD1	few	TRBV27	TRBJ1-5	CASSSGDSWNQPQHF	TGTGCCAGCAGTTCCGGGGACAGCTGGAATCAGCCCCAGCATTTT
TRBD1	.	TRBV5-1	TRBJ1-6	CASSPDRAVGPLHF	TGCGCCAGCAGCCCCGACAGGGCGGTAGGTCCCCTCCACTTT
.	.	TRBV3-1/TRBV3-2	TRBJ2-7	CASSGGGAQGEQYF	TGTGCCAGCAGCGGTGGGGGGGCGCAGGGTGAGCAGTACTTC
.	.	TRBV27	TRBJ1-5	CASSLEWTSSNQPQHF	TGTGCCAGCAGTTTAGAATGGACATCGAGCAATCAGCCCCAGCATTTT
TRBD1	.	TRBV6-5	TRBJ1-4	CASSGQAGTNEKLFF	TGTGCCAGCAGCGGACAGGCTGGAACTAATGAAAAACTGTTTTTT
.	.	TRBV6-6	TRBJ2-2	CASSPRLGGQGTGELFF	TGTGCCAGCAGTCCCCGATTGGGGGGGCAGGGCACCGGGGAGCTGTTTTTT